Presented here are 13 T cell receptor beta chains from one specimen sequenced in a study of human thymus T cells. Sequencing was performed with immunoSEQ multiplex PCR; in TCRdb, only in-frame clones are kept and a portion is missing. The sample has fewer than 55,000 clones, roughly 94% seen once. Sequenced: blood. The receptor set was obtained from a boy less than two years old with a congenital heart defect but otherwise immunologically healthy.

The rearrangement links TRBV5-6 to TRBJ2-2, with D uncertain. Germline V CDR1 and CDR2: SGHDT, YYEEEE. Trimming took off 4 bases at V and 6 bases at J, with 19 bases between the two ends. This CDR3 has 16 amino acids. This CDR3 is CASSPTDFREAGELFF. The CDR3 bases are TGTGCCAGCAGCCCTACAGACTTCAGAGAGGCCGGGGAGCTGTTTTTT. The full variable domain, rest sourced from reference TRBV5-6 and TRBJ2-2, is DAGVTQSPTHLIKTRGQQVTLRCSPKSGHDTVSWYQQALGQGPQFIFQYYEEEERQRGNFPDRFSGHQFPNYSSELNVNALLLGDSALYLCASSPTDFREAGELFFGEGSRLTVL.

The J gene is TRBJ1-1, the V gene TRBV7-9; D uncertain. Germline V gene lookup returns CDR1 SEHNR and CDR2 FQNEAQ (reference sequence). The CDR3 has 13 residues. V was cut by 2 bases and J by 6 bases, with 10 bases left in between. DNA for the CDR3: TGTGCCAGCAGCTTAAGTCTGGGGTCTGAAGCTTTCTTT. It specifies CASSLSLGSEAFF. The full variable domain, its missing parts supplied by reference TRBV7-9 and TRBJ1-1, is DTGVSQNPRHKITKRGQNVTFRCDPISEHNRLYWYRQTLGQGPEFLTYFQNEAQLEKSRLLSDRFSAERPKGSFSTLEIQRTEQGDSAMYLCASSLSLGSEAFFGQGTRLTVV.

The J gene is TRBJ2-7, the V gene TRBV29-1; tentatively, D is TRBD1 (5 bases). The V gene's germline CDR1 is SQVTM and CDR2 ANQGSEA. Trimming removed 2 bases from V and 4 bases from J, with 12 bases in between. This CDR3 is 13 amino acids long. The CDR3 DNA follows: TGCAGCGTTGAACTCAGGGCCGGGTACGAGCAGTACTTC. Translated: CSVELRAGYEQYF.

The chain combines TRBV5-1 with TRBJ2-1; D is uncertain. The CDR3 extends over 14 amino acids. Germline V lookup: CDR1 SGHRS, CDR2 YFSETQ. V lost 1 base to trimming and J lost 6 bases, with 11 bases between them. The CDR3 reads CASSLMGPVNEQFF. Written as DNA, the CDR3 is TGCGCCAGCAGCTTGATGGGTCCTGTCAATGAGCAGTTCTTC.

The J gene is TRBJ2-3, the V gene TRBV7-2; TRBD2 agrees at 8 bases. Unmatched junction bases numbered 9, after V lost 2 bases and J lost 2 bases. Germline CDR1 reads SGHTA; CDR2 reads FQGNSA. The CDR3 consists of 17 residues. The chain's CDR3 is CASSLSVRGGFTDTQYF. CDR3 sequence (DNA): TGTGCCAGCAGCTTATCCGTCCGGGGGGGTTTCACAGATACGCAGTATTTT.

The chain recombines TRBV7-9 with TRBJ2-5, with a tentative D call TRBD1 (6 bases). Germline CDR1 is SEHNR and CDR2 is FQNEAQ (reference sequence). Between the trimmed V and J ends, which lost 6 bases and 5 bases, there was a span of 19 bases. CDR3 size: 15 residues. CDR3 amino acids: CASRPGTSGLETQYF. CDR3 sequence (DNA): TGTGCCAGCAGACCCGGGACATCGGGGTTGGAGACCCAGTACTTC.

Concerning this clone: Other DNA sequences in the same sample also yield this CDR3. This chain joins TRBV11-3 and TRBJ1-1, with D unclear. Germline V CDR1 and CDR2: SGHNT, YENEEA. The CDR3 has 13 amino acids. Trimming cost V 0 bases and J 1 base, with 3 bases left between them. Here the CDR3 reads CASSLDRNTEAFF. In nucleotides, the CDR3 is TGTGCCAGCAGCTTAGACAGGAACACTGAAGCTTTCTTT.

V usage is TRBV10-1 and J usage is TRBJ1-2; no definite D call. V was pared by 8 bases and J by 4 bases, with 11 bases between. CDR3 length: 12 residues. The germline V gene encodes CDR1 WNHNN and CDR2 SYGVQD (reference sequence). CDR3 protein: CASVRGIYGYTF. The CDR3 DNA sequence: TGCGCCAGCGTTCGGGGTATCTATGGCTACACCTTC.

This chain uses TRBV30 with TRBJ2-1, with D perhaps given as TRBD1 or TRBD2 (6 bases each). With 3 bases removed from V and 8 bases from J, the gap between germline ends came to 11 bases. The CDR3 contains 12 residues. The germline gives CDR1 GTSNPN, CDR2 SVGIG (reference sequence). The CDR3 reads CAWSYREDEQFF. As DNA, the CDR3 is TGTGCCTGGAGCTACAGGGAGGATGAGCAGTTCTTC.

V is TRBV28 and J is TRBJ1-2; a weak D match, TRBD1 (5 bases). There are 13 residues in the CDR3. Germline-derived CDR1 and CDR2 are MDHEN and SYDVKM. The ends were cut back, 8 bases at V and 2 bases at J, with 12 bases in the middle. The CDR3 is CASRGAGNYGYTF. For the CDR3, the DNA is TGTGCCAGCCGAGGGGCTGGGAACTATGGCTACACCTTC.

The V and J genes are TRBV5-1 and TRBJ2-1; TRBD1 matches at 7 bases. Unmatched junction bases numbered 7, after V lost 4 bases and J lost 9 bases. This CDR3 is built from 13 residues. CDR1 and CDR2 (germline): SGHRS, YFSETQ. The CDR3 coding sequence is TGCGCCAGCAGCCTGGGGACAGCGACTGAGCAGTTCTTC. Protein: CASSLGTATEQFF.

J is TRBJ2-1 and V is TRBV10-3; D gene ambiguous. Germline assignment: CDR1 ENHRY and CDR2 SYGVKD. With 3 bases removed from V and 3 bases from J, the gap between germline ends came to 6 bases. The CDR3 has 13 amino acids. Written as DNA, the CDR3 is TGTGCCATCAGTGAACTCCTCTACAATGAGCAGTTCTTC. This sequence encodes CAISELLYNEQFF.

The chain recombines TRBV7-2 with TRBJ2-6; D gene uncertain. V was trimmed by 3 bases and J by 0 bases, leaving 6 bases between them. CDR1 is SGHTA and CDR2 is FQGNSA in the germline V gene. The CDR3 is 15 amino acids. The CDR3 sequence: CASSFDPSGANVLTF. DNA of the CDR3: TGTGCCAGCAGCTTCGACCCCTCTGGGGCCAACGTCCTGACTTTC.